The entry below gives a single T cell receptor beta chain sequence along with its context. The antigen remains undetermined. The CDR3 spans 17 residues. Losses at the gene ends were 5 bases for V and 0 bases for J; bases not matched to a gene: 6. Germline assignment: CDR1 SEHNR and CDR2 FQNEAQ (reference sequence). Clones were read by immunoSEQ multiplex PCR, and TCRdb kept only the in-frame ones, dropping some. The sample lists around 50,000 clones; approximately 83% were seen once. The data were taken from a study of T cell responses to AZD1222 COVID-19 vaccine. Findings and limits, study-wide: Reportedly, nearly half of unique spike TCRs recognized epitopes outside B.1.351/B.1.1.7 mutations. Every sample of the repertoires postdated the peak T cell response. Increased Spike-specific TCR breadth and depth were observed after two AZD1222 doses.

The sequence came from an adult in good health. The source was peripheral blood, collected on day 0 of AZD1222 vaccination. V and J are TRBV7-9 and TRBJ2-3; 12 bases are a match to TRBD2. CDR3 DNA sequence: TGTGCCAGCAGCCGGGATGGACTAGCGGGGAGCACAGATACGCAGTATTTT. This gives the protein CASSRDGLAGSTDTQYF.